This TCR beta chain was captured in a study of beta chain features in type 1 diabetes. About this clone: Its antigen is undetermined. This sample also contains other DNA sequences that code for the same CDR3.

Sorting of CD4+ naive, central memory, regulatory and stem cell-like memory cells was performed via CD45RO/CCR7/CD25/CD127/CD95/CD27. Populations obtained by sorting all exceeded 95% purity. Study-level points and caveats: Among patients with Type 1 diabetes, TCRB CDR3s were moderately but significantly shorter in every one of the four CD4+ subsets.

Reverse transcription of all isolated RNA meant that expressed TCRB transcripts were sequenced. This table comes from immunoSEQ multiplex PCR, and its TCRdb copy is limited to in-frame clones, with some not included. The sample includes around 150,000 clones, 10% of them seen just once. This receptor was obtained from a man aged 25 to 40 with type 1 diabetes. The specimen sequenced was central memory CD4+ T cells from blood.

DNA of the CDR3: TGTGCCAGTAGTATACTAAGCCCGAATCAGCCCCAGCATTTT. The encoded protein is CASSILSPNQPQHF. V gene TRBV19 combines with J gene TRBJ1-5; D not certain. CDR3 length: 14 residues. With 2 bases removed from V and 4 bases from J, the gap between germline ends came to 9 bases. CDR1 is LNHDA and CDR2 is SQIVND in the germline V gene (reference sequence).